This record concerns one TCR beta chain sequence. Trimming removed 4 bases from V and 2 bases from J, with 15 bases in between. The germline gives CDR1 SGHRS, CDR2 YFSETQ. The CDR3 has 16 residues. The record originates from a study of T cells after somatic rescue of genetic block. Clones were read by immunoSEQ multiplex PCR, and TCRdb kept only the in-frame ones, dropping some. This table holds 70,000 or so clones, 92% found once. Sequencing input: peripheral blood mononuclear cells (PBMCs). The receptor was isolated from a middle-aged man. This rearrangement joins TRBV5-1 to TRBJ2-2; D possibly uses TRBD1 or TRBD2 (5 bases each). CDR3 coding DNA: TGCGCCAGCAGCCGGACCGGGACGCCTAACACCGGGGAGCTGTTTTTT. This codes for CASSRTGTPNTGELFF.